The 25 T cell receptor beta chains below all came from one sample that was sequenced in a study of T cell responses to AZD1222 COVID-19 vaccine. Repertoires were generated with immunoSEQ multiplex PCR, while TCRdb's copy carries only in-frame clones and drops some. The table lists 100,000 or so clones, 85% to 90% of them singletons. Material: peripheral blood, obtained on day 0 of AZD1222 vaccination. The receptor source for this set is an adult in good health.

The CDR3 spells CASSLINRGSTGELFF. The CDR3 region has the DNA TGCGCCAGCAGCCTGATCAACAGGGGTTCCACCGGGGAGCTGTTTTTT. This chain joins TRBV5-1 and TRBJ2-2; 7 bases agree with TRBD1. After removal of 4 bases from V and 4 bases from J, the junction contained 10 bases not matched to a gene. The CDR3 sequence is 16 residues long. Germline values: CDR1 SGHRS, CDR2 YFSETQ.

The rearrangement uses TRBV6-1 and TRBJ1-1; 9 bases line up with TRBD1. CDR1 MNHNS and CDR2 SASEGT come from the germline V gene. Germline trimming cut 1 base from V and 4 bases from J; bases unmatched to any gene: 10. CDR3 length: 17 residues. The CDR3 region has the DNA TGTGCCAGCAGTGAAGGGACAGGGGCAGGGGGGGGCACTGAAGCTTTCTTT. This sequence encodes CASSEGTGAGGGTEAFF.

The chain carries TRBV11-2 and TRBJ2-5, with TRBD2 matching 10 bases. With V trimmed by 2 bases and J by 5 bases, 2 bases remained unmatched. The CDR3 extends over 14 amino acids. From germline, CDR1 is SGHAT and CDR2 FQNNGV. CDR3 bases: TGTGCCAGCAGCTTAATAGCGGGGGGCGAGACCCAGTACTTC. Translating gives CASSLIAGGETQYF.

The chain employs TRBV12-3 or TRBV12-4 and TRBJ1-3, with TRBD1 as a possible D gene (5 bases). This CDR3 comprises 13 residues. The ends were cut back, 5 bases at V and 4 bases at J, with 9 bases in the middle. The CDR3 nucleotides read TGTGCCAGCAGTCAAGGGGTGGGAAACACCATATATTTT. It is translated as CASSQGVGNTIYF.

J is TRBJ2-3 and V is TRBV5-1, with a tentative D call TRBD2 (7 bases). The ends were cut back, 4 bases at V and 4 bases at J, with 13 bases in the middle. The CDR3 extends over 14 amino acids. From germline, CDR1 is SGHRS and CDR2 YFSETQ. CDR3 amino acids: CASSTGTTPDTQYF. The DNA of the CDR3 is TGCGCCAGCAGCACAGGGACTACCCCAGATACGCAGTATTTT.

The gene calls are TRBV7-2 and TRBJ1-4; D is perhaps TRBD1 (5 bases). This CDR3 contains 15 residues. Germline CDR1 SGHTA, CDR2 FQGNSA. With 2 bases removed from V and 6 bases from J, the gap between germline ends came to 13 bases. Here the CDR3 reads CASSLLGAMDEKLFF. CDR3 DNA sequence: TGTGCCAGCAGCTTATTAGGGGCTATGGATGAAAAACTGTTTTTT.

The V call is TRBV4-3, the J call TRBJ2-7; tentatively, D is TRBD2 (5 bases). CDR1 is LGHNA and CDR2 is YSLEER in the germline V gene. The CDR3 totals 13 residues. Trimming stripped 3 bases from V and 3 bases from J, with 9 bases between. The CDR3 bases are TGCGCCAGCAGCCACGGACGGGGCTACGAGCAGTACTTC. It yields the protein CASSHGRGYEQYF.

The CDR3 DNA follows: TGTGCCAGCAGCGTACACAGCCGAGATAATTCACCCCTCCACTTT. Encoded protein: CASSVHSRDNSPLHF. The gene calls are TRBV9 and TRBJ1-6; D gene ambiguous. CDR1 is SGDLS and CDR2 is YYNGEE in the germline V gene. This CDR3 is built from 15 residues. Trimming took off 1 base at V and 5 bases at J, with 10 bases between the two ends.

The chain links TRBV28 to TRBJ1-5; 8 bases are a match to TRBD1. The CDR3 spans 13 residues. After removal of 9 bases from V and 9 bases from J, the junction contained 10 bases not matched to a gene. Germline CDR1 reads MDHEN; CDR2 reads SYDVKM. CDR3 nucleotide sequence: TGTGCCAGTGCCGGACAGGGTTACGTGCCCCAGCATTTT. Amino acids: CASAGQGYVPQHF.

To note about this clone: One end of the junction varies from germline; a read error may be responsible. The rearrangement uses TRBV5-4 and TRBJ2-2; D possibly matches TRBD1 or TRBD2 (6 bases each). CDR1 and CDR2 from the germline V gene are SGHNT and YYREEE (reference sequence). CDR3 length: 16 residues. CDR3 bases: TGTGCCAGCACCGAGAGGGGGGACTTGAACGCCGGGGAGCTGTTTTTT. Amino acid sequence: CASTERGDLNAGELFF.

This clone was observed once. This rearrangement joins TRBV7-9 to TRBJ2-3, with 8 bases aligning to TRBD2. The CDR3 is 15 residues long. Germline V lookup: CDR1 SEHNR, CDR2 FQNEAQ (reference sequence). The V gene end was trimmed by 5 bases and the J gene end by 2 bases; junction bases not matched to a gene: 6. In DNA, the CDR3 is TGTGCCAGCAGCGCGAGCGGGGGTCACACAGATACGCAGTATTTT. Protein: CASSASGGHTDTQYF.

The table lists this clone with a count of one. The V and J genes are TRBV7-9 and TRBJ1-1; possibly TRBD1 for D (5 bases). Germline V gene sequence: CDR1 SEHNR, CDR2 FQNEAQ (reference sequence). There are 14 residues in the CDR3. The ends were cut back, 8 bases at V and 5 bases at J, with 18 bases in the middle. The CDR3 region has the DNA TGTGCCAGCGGGCCCCAGGGAGTAATGACTGAAGCTTTCTTT. It is translated as CASGPQGVMTEAFF.

The CDR3, as DNA: TGTGCCAGCAGCTTGGACGGAAGTTTGGAGGCTTTCTTT. Translation gives CASSLDGSLEAFF. V gene TRBV5-5 combines with J gene TRBJ1-1; no clear D gene. The V gene's germline CDR1 is SGHKS and CDR2 YYEKEE (reference sequence). Trimming took off 0 bases at V and 11 bases at J, with 14 bases between the two ends. The CDR3 loop spans 13 amino acids.

CDR3 bases: TGTGCCAGCAGCGGACTAGAATTTGGCACAGATACGCAGTATTTT. Encoded protein: CASSGLEFGTDTQYF. V usage is TRBV6-5 and J usage is TRBJ2-3; 7 positions match TRBD2. V shed 6 bases, J shed 1 base, and the junction held 7 bases outside the gene matches. Germline V lookup: CDR1 MNHEY, CDR2 SVGAGI. The CDR3 length is 15 residues.

This chain links TRBV9 with TRBJ2-2; the D is unclear. Germline V gene sequence: CDR1 SGDLS, CDR2 YYNGEE. The CDR3 is 16 amino acids. V lost 4 bases and J 2 bases, leaving 15 bases between the germline ends. CDR3 sequence reads: CASSPKRVSNTGELFF. As DNA, the CDR3 is TGTGCCAGCAGCCCGAAAAGGGTGTCTAACACCGGGGAGCTGTTTTTT.

This chain uses TRBV5-8 with TRBJ1-5; possible D gene TRBD1, 5 bases. Deletions cut 4 bases from V and 0 bases from J, with 17 bases between. The CDR3 loop spans 17 amino acids. Germline-derived CDR1 and CDR2 are SGHTS and YDEGEE. The CDR3, as DNA: TGTGCCAGCAGCCCCGGACAAATTACTGATAGCAATCAGCCCCAGCATTTT. Encoded protein: CASSPGQITDSNQPQHF.

This chain joins TRBV9 and TRBJ1-6, with D maybe TRBD1 (5 bases). The ends were cut back, 2 bases at V and 13 bases at J, with 13 bases in the middle. This CDR3 spans 13 amino acids. Germline loops: CDR1 SGDLS, CDR2 YYNGEE. The CDR3 loop reads CASSVGGIVPLHF. DNA for the CDR3: TGTGCCAGCAGCGTCGGGGGGATCGTCCCCCTCCACTTT.

The CDR3 nucleotides read TGTGCCAGCAGCTTGGACAGGCCTCTCTATGGCTACACCTTC. Its translation is CASSLDRPLYGYTF. V is TRBV5-6 and J is TRBJ1-2, with D possibly matching TRBD1 (5 bases). Germline V gene data show CDR1 as SGHDT and CDR2 as YYEEEE. CDR3 length: 14 residues. V was trimmed by 0 bases and J by 4 bases, leaving 10 bases between them.

This clone has only a few counts. The chain links TRBV4-1 to TRBJ2-3, with D unclear. This CDR3 contains 13 residues. The germline V and J ends were trimmed by 10 bases and 5 bases, with 16 bases remaining between them. Germline V lookup: CDR1 MGHRA, CDR2 YSYEKL. CDR3 residues: CAISSDREDTQYF. DNA of the CDR3: TGCGCCATCTCCTCGGACCGCGAAGATACGCAGTATTTT.

This sequence joins TRBV10-2 and TRBJ2-3; the D is unclear. Germline assignment: CDR1 WSHSY and CDR2 SAAADI. CDR3 size: 14 residues. The germline V and J ends were trimmed by 4 bases and 5 bases, with 13 bases remaining between them. The CDR3, as DNA: TGCGCCAGCAGTGGCTATAATGGGCAAGATACGCAGTATTTT. This encodes CASSGYNGQDTQYF.

The V call is TRBV11-2, the J call TRBJ2-7; no definite D call. This CDR3 region has 12 residues. CDR1 is SGHAT and CDR2 is FQNNGV in the germline V gene. Trimming cost V 7 bases and J 0 bases, with 7 bases left between them. The CDR3 is CASTGRSYEQYF. Written as DNA, the CDR3 is TGTGCCAGCACCGGGCGCTCCTACGAGCAGTACTTC.

The chain is built from TRBV6-5 and TRBJ1-1; D may be TRBD1 (5 bases). CDR3 length: 12 residues. Germline assignment: CDR1 MNHEY and CDR2 SVGAGI. The V gene lost 2 bases and the J gene lost 6 bases, with 7 bases spanning the gap. The CDR3 spells CASSYRGAEAFF. CDR3 DNA sequence: TGTGCCAGCAGTTACAGAGGGGCTGAAGCTTTCTTT.

This clone was detected once. The chain employs TRBV10-3 and TRBJ1-6; 7 positions match TRBD1. CDR1 and CDR2 (germline): ENHRY, SYGVKD. The CDR3 extends over 19 amino acids. J was trimmed by 9 bases and V by 5 bases; bases with no gene match: 22. This CDR3 is CAISPREERTGEGGSPLHF. Written as DNA, the CDR3 is TGTGCCATCAGTCCCCGGGAAGAACGAACAGGGGAAGGTGGTTCACCCCTCCACTTT.

The chain is built from TRBV7-6 and TRBJ1-5, with D possibly matching TRBD1 (5 bases). Per germline, CDR1 SGHVS and CDR2 FNYEAQ. CDR3 length: 15 residues. Trimming removed 5 bases from V and 7 bases from J, with 18 bases in between. DNA for the CDR3: TGTGCCAGCAGCGCCAACCGGGACCCCGAGCAGCCCCAGCATTTT. It encodes CASSANRDPEQPQHF.

The chain uses TRBV7-2 and TRBJ1-2; the D gene is possibly TRBD1 (6 bases). CDR1 is SGHTA and CDR2 is FQGNSA in the germline V gene. CDR3 length: 15 residues. V lost 5 bases to trimming and J lost 4 bases, with 17 bases between them. The DNA of the CDR3 is TGTGCCAGCAGCCCTAGCCCACAGGGCCCCTATGGCTACACCTTC. It yields the protein CASSPSPQGPYGYTF.